These T cell receptor beta chains were read from a single sample in a study of blood T cell repertoires in COVID-19. Generated by immunoSEQ multiplex PCR, the TCRdb table keeps only in-frame clones and is missing some. The data hold a few hundred thousand clones, with around 89% observed a single time. Sequencing input: PBMCs or T cells enriched from blood (not recorded which). The receptors come from a woman aged 40 to 50 who had recovered from COVID-19. Each CDR3 is given with its conserved first and last residue. The D gene is left open where the match is weak. Size tells how often a clone was seen (once, few, many) or the class of an expanded clone, and some rows leave it out.

V gene	CDR3 length	D gene	clone size	J gene	CDR3 DNA	CDR3 protein
TRBV27	15	TRBD1	.	TRBJ2-1	TGTGCCAGCAGTCCGGACAGGGGGTTCTACAATGAGCAGTTCTTC	CASSPDRGFYNEQFF
TRBV6-5	14	TRBD1	.	TRBJ2-7	TGTGCCAGCAGTAGGGACAGGGGCTCCTACGAGCAGTACTTC	CASSRDRGSYEQYF
TRBV4-2	18	.	.	TRBJ2-1	TGTGCCAGCAGCACTCTCACAACCCGGGAGAGCCCCTACAATGAGCAGTTCTTC	CASSTLTTRESPYNEQFF
TRBV5-1	13	.	.	TRBJ1-1	TGCGCCAGCAGCACCCCAGGGGATAGTGAAGCTTTCTTT	CASSTPGDSEAFF
TRBV6-2/TRBV6-3	17	TRBD2	.	TRBJ2-3	TGTGCCAGCAGTAGGAGCGGGAGACAATATCTCACAGATACGCAGTATTTT	CASSRSGRQYLTDTQYF
TRBV27	13	.	.	TRBJ1-2	TGTGCCAGCAGCCTATCCCTACCGGATGGCTACACCTTC	CASSLSLPDGYTF
TRBV5-1	16	.	.	TRBJ2-1	TGCGCCAGCAGCTTTAATCGACAAGGTCGGTCCGCCAGGGAGTTCTTC	CASSFNRQGRSAREFF
TRBV6-2/TRBV6-3	14	TRBD1	.	TRBJ2-5	TGTGCCAGCAGTTACATGGACAGGGAGGAGACCCAGTACTTC	CASSYMDREETQYF
TRBV10-3	11	.	.	TRBJ2-5	TGTGCCATCAGTGCAGGAGAGACCCAGTACTTC	CAISAGETQYF
TRBV21-1	16	.	.	TRBJ2-1	TGTGCCAGCAGCAATTGGGCGGGACAGGGCGGCGATGAGCAGTTCTTC	CASSNWAGQGGDEQFF
TRBV15	14	TRBD1	.	TRBJ1-2	TGTGCCACCAGCAGTCACAGGGGGCCCTATGGCTACACCTTC	CATSSHRGPYGYTF
TRBV10-3	13	.	.	TRBJ1-4	TGTGCCATCAGAGGACAGACTAATGAAAAACTGTTTTTT	CAIRGQTNEKLFF
TRBV6-5	15	TRBD2	.	TRBJ2-7	TGTGCCAGCAGCCCCGCCGGGGGGAGCGGGAACGAGCAGTACTTC	CASSPAGGSGNEQYF
TRBV7-9	16	.	.	TRBJ2-2	TGTGCCAGCAGCTCCTGGAGGGCGACGAACACCGGGGAGCTGTTTTTT	CASSSWRATNTGELFF
TRBV7-9	15	.	few	TRBJ1-2	TGTGCCAGCAGCTTAGGAGGCGCCGCTAACTATGGCTACACCTTC	CASSLGGAANYGYTF
TRBV9	15	TRBD2	.	TRBJ2-3	TGTGCCAGCAGTACCGGGACTAGCGGGAAAGATACGCAGTATTTT	CASSTGTSGKDTQYF
TRBV12-5	15	.	.	TRBJ2-1	TGTGCTAGTGCCCCCTTCCGCGGGATGGGCAATGAGCAGTTCTTC	CASAPFRGMGNEQFF
TRBV4-2	16	.	.	TRBJ1-3	TGTGCCAGCAGCCACCCGCAAGGGGTTGCCGGAAACACCATATATTTT	CASSHPQGVAGNTIYF
TRBV5-6	16	TRBD2	.	TRBJ2-2	TGTGCCAGCAGCTTGGTGCAGCGGGGACGCACGGGGGAGCTGTTTTTT	CASSLVQRGRTGELFF
TRBV5-1	17	.	.	TRBJ1-4	TGCGCCAGCAGCGTTGACGGGTTAGTTGCAACTAATGAAAAACTGTTTTTT	CASSVDGLVATNEKLFF
TRBV3-1/TRBV3-2	15	TRBD2	.	TRBJ2-1	TGTGCCAGCAGCCAAGAGACTAGCGGGAGTAATGAGCAGTTCTTC	CASSQETSGSNEQFF
TRBV6-5	13	TRBD1	.	TRBJ1-5	TGTGCCAGCAGCCAGGGGGATCGACAGCCCCAGCATTTT	CASSQGDRQPQHF
TRBV4-3	14	TRBD1	.	TRBJ1-2	TGCGCCAGCAGCCAAGAGACAGGGGAGGATGGCTACACCTTC	CASSQETGEDGYTF
TRBV5-6	14	TRBD1	.	TRBJ2-7	TGTGCCAGCAGCTTAGACAGGGTCGCCTACGAGCAGTACTTC	CASSLDRVAYEQYF
TRBV12-3/TRBV12-4	13	.	.	TRBJ1-1	TGTGCCAGCAGTATACTCCAGGGCACTGAAGCTTTCTTT	CASSILQGTEAFF
TRBV5-1	13	TRBD1	once	TRBJ2-1	TGCGCCAGCAGCCCCGGACAGGGGGCGGCGGCCTTCTTC	CASSPGQGAAAFF
TRBV6-5	15	TRBD1	.	TRBJ2-1	TGTGCCAGCAGTACCCGGGGCAGGGGGTATTATGAGCAGTTCTTC	CASSTRGRGYYEQFF
TRBV3-1/TRBV3-2	14	TRBD1	.	TRBJ2-7	TGTGCCAGCAGCCAGTTAGACAGGGGTGACGAGCAGTACTTC	CASSQLDRGDEQYF
TRBV7-2	15	TRBD1	.	TRBJ1-3	TGTGCCACCAGAACAGGGGGTAGCATTGGAAACACCATATATTTT	CATRTGGSIGNTIYF
TRBV24-1	17	TRBD2	.	TRBJ2-1	TGTGCCACCAGTCCCGGGAGGTCTAGCGGACGCTACAATGAGCAGTTCTTC	CATSPGRSSGRYNEQFF
TRBV12-3/TRBV12-4	13	.	.	TRBJ2-1	TGTGCCACCGGGTGGGTTGGTAAGAATGAGCAGTTCTTC	CATGWVGKNEQFF
TRBV6-5	13	.	.	TRBJ1-1	TGTGCCAGCAGTTACACGGCCGGGAATGAAGCTTTCTTT	CASSYTAGNEAFF
TRBV19	15	TRBD2	.	TRBJ2-7	TGTGCCAGTAGTATAGATGCTAGGGAGGGCCTCGAGCAGTACTTC	CASSIDAREGLEQYF
TRBV19	15	.	.	TRBJ1-3	TGTGCCAGTAGTTTAAGACAGATATCTGGAAACACCATATATTTT	CASSLRQISGNTIYF
TRBV2	15	TRBD2	once	TRBJ2-3	TGTGCCAGCAGTCAATCTACGACTAGCGGCGGGGTTGGGTATTTT	CASSQSTTSGGVGYF
TRBV15	15	.	.	TRBJ1-3	TGTGCCACCAGTCTAACTGTAAATTCTGGAAACACCATATATTTT	CATSLTVNSGNTIYF
TRBV5-1	15	.	once	TRBJ1-2	TGCGCCAGCAGCTTGGCCTCTGGGGCGTACTATGGCTACACCTTC	CASSLASGAYYGYTF
TRBV5-1	13	.	.	TRBJ2-1	TGCGCCAGCAGCTTGGGGCCAAACAATGAGCAGTTCTTC	CASSLGPNNEQFF
TRBV6-5	16	TRBD1	.	TRBJ2-2	TGTGCCAGCAGTTTTCAACAGGGGGCGTCCACCGGGGAGCTGTTTTTT	CASSFQQGASTGELFF
TRBV19	17	TRBD2	once	TRBJ2-1	TGTGCCAGTAGTATAGATTTGGGCGGGAGCTCCTACAATGAGCAGTTCTTC	CASSIDLGGSSYNEQFF
TRBV2	15	TRBD1	.	TRBJ2-2	TGTGCCAGCAGTGAAGGGACAGGGGATATCGGGGAGCTGTTTTTT	CASSEGTGDIGELFF
TRBV12-3/TRBV12-4	12	.	.	TRBJ2-7	TGTGCCAGCAGTTCGAGGGTCCACGAGCAGTACTTC	CASSSRVHEQYF
TRBV4-3	16	.	.	TRBJ1-2	TGCGCCAGCAGCCAAGATCTTTTGGCGGGCAGGAATGGCTACACCTTC	CASSQDLLAGRNGYTF
TRBV7-6	15	TRBD2	.	TRBJ2-1	TGTGCCAGCAGCACAACTAGCGGGAGAGGGAATGAGCAGTTCTTC	CASSTTSGRGNEQFF
TRBV9	13	.	.	TRBJ2-3	TGTGCCTCGGGGTTCTCCCTGACAGATACGCAGTATTTT	CASGFSLTDTQYF
TRBV2	16	TRBD1	.	TRBJ1-1	TGTGCCAGCAGAGATACGGTACAGGGGCGTAACACTGAAGCTTTCTTT	CASRDTVQGRNTEAFF
TRBV14	16	TRBD2	.	TRBJ2-7	TGTGCCAGCAGCCAAGTCGGGCTAGCGGGAGGCTACGAGCAGTACTTC	CASSQVGLAGGYEQYF
TRBV2	14	TRBD1	.	TRBJ2-5	TGTGCCAGCAGTGCCCGAAGGGGGCCTGAGACCCAGTACTTC	CASSARRGPETQYF
TRBV7-2	14	.	.	TRBJ2-2	TGTGCCAGCAGCTTATGGGGGGACACCGGGGAGCTGTTTTTT	CASSLWGDTGELFF
TRBV29-1	15	TRBD2	.	TRBJ2-7	TGCAGCGTTTGGGGCGAGGACAGCGGGGGGGACGAGCAGTACTTC	CSVWGEDSGGDEQYF
TRBV5-4	16	TRBD1	.	TRBJ2-3	TGTGCCAGCAGCCACCAGAGACAGGGGGGCACAGATACGCAGTATTTT	CASSHQRQGGTDTQYF
TRBV5-1	14	.	.	TRBJ2-7	TGCGCCAGCAGGGAGGCTCCTAGCTCCTACGAGCAGTACTTC	CASREAPSSYEQYF
TRBV19	13	.	.	TRBJ1-2	TGTGCCAGTAGTACCACAGAAAACTATGGCTACACCTTC	CASSTTENYGYTF